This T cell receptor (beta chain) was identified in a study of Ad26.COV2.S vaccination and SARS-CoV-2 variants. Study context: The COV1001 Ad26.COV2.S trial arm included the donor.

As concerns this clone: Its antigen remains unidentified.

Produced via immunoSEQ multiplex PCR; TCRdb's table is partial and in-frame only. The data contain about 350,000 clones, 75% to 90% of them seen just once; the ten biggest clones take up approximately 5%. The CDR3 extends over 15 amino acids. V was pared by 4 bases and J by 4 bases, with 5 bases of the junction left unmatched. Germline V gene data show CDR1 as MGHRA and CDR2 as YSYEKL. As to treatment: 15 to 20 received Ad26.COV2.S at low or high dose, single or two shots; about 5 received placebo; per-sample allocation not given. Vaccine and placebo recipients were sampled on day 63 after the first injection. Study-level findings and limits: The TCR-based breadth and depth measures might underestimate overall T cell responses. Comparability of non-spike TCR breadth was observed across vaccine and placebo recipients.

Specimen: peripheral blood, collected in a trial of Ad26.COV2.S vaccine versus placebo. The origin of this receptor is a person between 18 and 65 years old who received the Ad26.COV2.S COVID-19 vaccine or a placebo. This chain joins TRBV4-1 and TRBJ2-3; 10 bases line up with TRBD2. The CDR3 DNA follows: TGCGCCAGCAGCCTAACTAGCGGGAACTCAGATACGCAGTATTTT. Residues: CASSLTSGNSDTQYF.